This T cell receptor (beta chain) is from a study of OX40 agonist ivuxolimab in advanced cancers. As for this clone: Its antigen is currently unknown.

The germline CDR1 and CDR2 sequences are PRHDT and FYEKMQ (reference sequence). The CDR3 spans 17 residues. Findings and caveats of the study: At 0.1-3.0 mg/kg, partial responders had clonal expansion among the lowest observed.

Libraries were prepared by immunoSEQ multiplex PCR; TCRdb keeps only in-frame clonotypes and omits some of them. The sample has 80,000 or so clones; approximately 85% are singletons. This TCR derives from an adult with an advanced solid tumor such as melanoma, head and neck, liver or kidney cancer. This specimen was CD4+ or CD8+ T cells sorted from blood, taken in a trial of the OX40 agonist ivuxolimab. The chain employs TRBV13 and TRBJ2-5; 10 bases are shared with TRBD1. The closer fit of TRBJ2-7 to the DNA end suggests the J call may be wrong. In nucleotides, the CDR3 is TGTGCCAGCAGCTCGACGACAGGGGGCGGATGGTCCTACGAGCAGTACTTC. Its translation is CASSSTTGGGWSYEQYF.